This TCR beta chain was captured in a study of cytomegalovirus exposure and HLA in healthy donors. Remarks on this clone: Its specificity is unknown.

General study findings and limits: Most TCR sequences showed up rarely, but some public TCRs showed up in many donors. Altogether, about 160 TCR beta chains were recorded as cytomegalovirus-associated. One later analysis, an examination of the 90 to 150 validation repertoires, found that first-cohort TCR clusters tended to co-occur in them.

Using immunoSEQ multiplex PCR, the repertoire was profiled, and TCRdb retains in-frame clones only, with some absent. The sample holds some 170,000 clones, 86% seen once. The source of this sequence is a man aged 18 to 29 in good health and CMV-seropositive. Sequenced sample: PBMCs.

This CDR3 is CASTPGGYGYTF. Written as DNA, the CDR3 is TGTGCCAGCACCCCGGGGGGCTATGGCTACACCTTC. The rearrangement joins TRBV6-5 to TRBJ1-2, with D possibly TRBD1 on 5 matching bases. The germline V gene has CDR1 MNHEY and CDR2 SVGAGI. This CDR3 comprises 12 residues. The V gene lost 7 bases and the J gene lost 4 bases, with 10 bases spanning the gap.